The 19 T cell receptor beta chains listed next were all sequenced from one sample in a study of OX40 agonist ivuxolimab in advanced cancers. Profiled with immunoSEQ multiplex PCR; TCRdb holds only in-frame clones, not every one. Altogether 75,000 to 95,000 clones are present, 85% to 90% being singletons, with the ten largest covering 2.5% to 3.5%. The source was CD4+ or CD8+ T cells sorted from blood, collected in a trial of the OX40 agonist ivuxolimab. These receptors were collected from an adult with an advanced solid tumor such as melanoma, head and neck, liver or kidney cancer.

This clone was observed a handful of times. The rearrangement joins TRBV6-5 to TRBJ1-6; D uncertain. Germline CDR1 and CDR2: MNHEY and SVGAGI. This CDR3 has 16 residues. With 4 bases removed from V and 3 bases from J, the gap between germline ends came to 13 bases. Here the CDR3 DNA reads TGTGCCAGCAGTTTCGAAGGACGTCGCTATAATTCACCCCTCCACTTT. This translates into CASSFEGRRYNSPLHF.

The chain employs TRBV14 and TRBJ1-3; D remains ambiguous. Trimming shortened V by 4 bases and J by 0 bases, and 7 bases separated the two germline ends. The germline gives CDR1 SGHDN, CDR2 FVKESK. The CDR3 has 14 residues. CDR3 DNA: TGTGCCAGCAGCCTCCTCTCCTCTGGAAACACCATATATTTT. This encodes CASSLLSSGNTIYF.

The chain links TRBV21-1 to TRBJ2-7; TRBD2 was called by the table and not checked on the DNA. TRBV21-1 is given as a pseudogene. The CDR3 has 14 amino acids. The CDR3 region has the DNA TGTGCCAGCAGCATGAGAGTGCCTTGCTACGAGCAGTACTTC. This gives the protein CASSMRVPCYEQYF.

This chain links TRBV11-2 with TRBJ1-1; D remains ambiguous. The CDR3 consists of 13 residues. Per germline, CDR1 SGHAT and CDR2 FQNNGV. V was shortened by 1 base and J by 0 bases, with 3 bases between the two germline ends. For the CDR3, the DNA is TGTGCCAGCAGCTTAGTTCTGAACACTGAAGCTTTCTTT. This translates into CASSLVLNTEAFF.

This clone was detected only once. The chain carries TRBV7-2 and TRBJ2-3, with D perhaps matching TRBD1 or TRBD2 (6 bases each). The CDR3 loop spans 17 amino acids. Trimming removed 5 bases from V and 3 bases from J, with 21 bases in between. From germline, CDR1 is SGHTA and CDR2 FQGNSA. CDR3: CASSPQGRMGRTDTQYF. CDR3 nucleotide sequence: TGTGCCAGCAGCCCACAGGGTCGGATGGGGAGGACAGATACGCAGTATTTT.

V and J are TRBV30 and TRBJ1-3, with unresolved D. The germline V and J ends were trimmed by 0 bases and 3 bases, with 15 bases remaining between them. Germline assignment: CDR1 GTSNPN and CDR2 SVGIG (reference sequence). CDR3 length: 16 residues. The CDR3 loop is CAWSVRRAADGNTIYF. DNA of the CDR3: TGTGCCTGGAGTGTACGACGGGCAGCAGATGGAAACACCATATATTTT.

V gene TRBV10-2 combines with J gene TRBJ1-2; no clear D. This CDR3 comprises 12 residues. V lost 6 bases, J lost 2 bases, and 7 bases lay in between. Per the germline V gene, CDR1 is WSHSY and CDR2 is SAAADI. The CDR3 loop reads CASSGLNYGYTF. CDR3 coding DNA: TGCGCCAGCAGCGGGCTGAACTATGGCTACACCTTC.

The genes are TRBV6-5 and TRBJ2-5, with a possible D match to TRBD2 (6 bases). Looked up from germline, CDR1 is MNHEY and CDR2 is SVGAGI. This CDR3 has 13 amino acids. V lost 7 bases and J 4 bases, leaving 13 bases between the germline ends. CDR3 DNA: TGTGCCAGCACCCTAAGGCGGGGAGAGACCCAGTACTTC. This codes for CASTLRRGETQYF.

This clone has just one count. This chain joins TRBV5-6 and TRBJ1-5, with D perhaps matching TRBD1 (6 bases). V was shortened by 0 bases and J by 1 base, with 8 bases between the two germline ends. The CDR3 is made up of 15 amino acids. Germline V gene sequence: CDR1 SGHDT, CDR2 YYEEEE. As DNA, the CDR3 is TGTGCCAGCAGCTTGGACAGGGAGAGCAATCAGCCCCAGCATTTT. This gives the protein CASSLDRESNQPQHF.

This clone was picked up one time. The rearrangement joins TRBV11-2 to TRBJ2-1, with 7 bases aligning to TRBD2. Per the germline V gene, CDR1 is SGHAT and CDR2 is FQNNGV. V lost 6 bases and J lost 5; bases outside the gene matches: 10. The CDR3 contains 15 residues. The CDR3 DNA reads as TGTGCCAGCAGTGAACTGCCGGGAGGCAACAATGAGCAGTTCTTC. Encoded protein: CASSELPGGNNEQFF.

The rearrangement links TRBV5-1 to TRBJ2-3; 12 bases map to TRBD2. V dropped 3 bases and J dropped 6; count of bases not matched to a gene: 8. The CDR3 consists of 16 residues. Germline V lookup: CDR1 SGHRS, CDR2 YFSETQ. CDR3 sequence reads: CASSSRTSGAVDTQYF. The CDR3 DNA is TGCGCCAGCAGCTCACGGACTAGCGGGGCCGTCGATACGCAGTATTTT.

The genes are TRBV4-2 and TRBJ2-7; 12 positions agree with TRBD2. The ends lost 0 bases at V and 0 bases at J; junction bases unmatched: 3. The CDR3 length is 17 residues. Germline CDR1 reads LGHNA; CDR2 reads YNFKEQ. The chain's CDR3 is CASSQELAGGYSYEQYF. In DNA, the CDR3 is TGTGCCAGCAGCCAAGAGCTAGCGGGGGGGTACTCCTACGAGCAGTACTTC.

This clone was detected only once. This chain joins TRBV7-2 and TRBJ1-2; no clear D gene. Germline V gene lookup returns CDR1 SGHTA and CDR2 FQGNSA. With 1 base removed from V and 2 bases from J, the gap between germline ends came to 8 bases. The CDR3 is 14 amino acids. The CDR3 DNA is TGTGCCAGCAGCTTAGAACGTAAGAACTATGGCTACACCTTC. It encodes CASSLERKNYGYTF.

The chain links TRBV4-3 to TRBJ1-1, with D hard to call. The CDR3 is 16 residues long. CDR1 is LGHNA, CDR2 YSLEER, per germline. Trimming shortened V by 1 base and J by 1 base, and 13 bases separated the two germline ends. CDR3 sequence (DNA): TGCGCCAGCAGCCAAGGACAAGGGATGGCGAACACTGAAGCTTTCTTT. It yields the protein CASSQGQGMANTEAFF.

This sequence joins TRBV9 and TRBJ1-1, with D possibly TRBD1 on 6 matching bases. The CDR3 consists of 15 residues. The germline V and J ends were trimmed by 6 bases and 0 bases, with 15 bases remaining between them. The germline V gene has CDR1 SGDLS and CDR2 YYNGEE. The CDR3 reads CASTLGGHMNTEAFF. The DNA of the CDR3 is TGTGCCAGCACCTTGGGGGGCCACATGAACACTGAAGCTTTCTTT.

This clone appeared a single time. The chain uses TRBV19 and TRBJ1-3; 10 nucleotides match TRBD1. Germline V CDR1 and CDR2: LNHDA, SQIVND (reference sequence). J gave up 3 bases and V 5 bases, and 7 bases lay outside the gene matches. The CDR3 runs 16 residues. This CDR3 reads CASSLRQGAFGNTIYF. CDR3 nucleotides: TGTGCCAGTAGTCTTAGACAGGGGGCGTTTGGAAACACCATATATTTT.

The chain recombines TRBV18 with TRBJ1-3; D gene ambiguous. Germline V gives CDR1 KGHSH, CDR2 LQKENI. This CDR3 region has 16 residues. Trimming took 2 bases from V and 2 from J, leaving 13 bases between them. The CDR3 nucleotides read TGTGCCAGCTCACCAGAGTCGGCTAAAGCTGGAAACACCATATATTTT. The encoded protein is CASSPESAKAGNTIYF.

The chain employs TRBV6-5 and TRBJ2-4; D gene unclear. With 2 bases removed from V and 4 bases from J, the gap between germline ends came to 12 bases. The CDR3 runs 15 residues. CDR1 is MNHEY and CDR2 is SVGAGI in the germline V gene. In DNA form, the CDR3 reads TGTGCCAGCAGTTACAGACCCGGTGGGAAAAACATTCAGTACTTC. It translates to CASSYRPGGKNIQYF.

The rearrangement uses TRBV6-5 and TRBJ1-6; no clear D. This CDR3 is built from 15 residues. Trimming stripped 6 bases from V and 5 bases from J, with 14 bases between. The germline CDR1 and CDR2 sequences are MNHEY and SVGAGI. This chain's CDR3 is CASSSSGIHNSPLHF. Written as DNA, the CDR3 is TGTGCCAGCAGCTCCTCCGGGATCCATAATTCACCCCTCCACTTT.